A selection of T cell receptor beta chains follows, all from one sample in a study of T cells in localized non-small cell lung cancer. TCRdb's copy holds only in-frame clones and misses some; the assay was immunoSEQ multiplex PCR. The sample carries tens of thousands of clones, approximately 90% recorded once. The specimen was peripheral blood, collected before any cancer treatment. These receptors all stem from an older female donor with stage I lung adenocarcinoma. Each CDR3 is given with its conserved first and last residue. D genes are given only for firm matches. Not every row has a clone size; where given, it reads once, few, many or a size class.

TRBV5-1	TRBJ1-1	.	.	CASSREDYTEAFF	TGCGCCAGCAGTCGGGAAGACTACACTGAAGCTTTCTTT
TRBV19	TRBJ1-2	.	few	CASKGPSSGGYTF	TGTGCCAGTAAGGGACCAAGTTCTGGAGGCTACACCTTC
TRBV4-1	TRBJ2-1	.	.	CASSQDEGYNEQFF	TGCGCCAGCAGCCAAGACGAGGGGTACAATGAGCAGTTCTTC
TRBV30	TRBJ1-3	.	.	CAWTRGPRNTIYF	TGTGCCTGGACGCGTGGCCCGAGAAACACCATATATTTT
TRBV6-5	TRBJ1-3	.	.	CASSYPNGNTIYF	TGTGCCAGCAGTTACCCTAATGGAAACACCATATATTTT
TRBV2	TRBJ1-1	.	.	CASSVQGSRAEAFF	TGTGCCAGCAGTGTTCAGGGAAGCAGGGCTGAAGCTTTCTTT
TRBV5-4	TRBJ2-1	TRBD1	.	CASSLGTGDRNEQFF	TGTGCCAGCAGTCTAGGAACAGGGGATAGGAATGAGCAGTTCTTC
TRBV19	TRBJ1-5	.	few	CASSKREANQPQHF	TGTGCCAGTAGTAAGAGGGAGGCAAATCAGCCCCAGCATTTT
TRBV5-8	TRBJ2-7	.	once	CASSGWGQQYF	TGTGCCAGCAGCGGTTGGGGCCAGCAGTACTTC
TRBV28	TRBJ2-7	TRBD1	.	CATLTGQSYEQYF	TGTGCCACCCTGACGGGACAGAGCTACGAGCAGTACTTC
TRBV19	TRBJ1-1	TRBD1	.	CASGRQGFRTEAFF	TGTGCCAGTGGGAGACAGGGCTTTAGGACTGAAGCTTTCTTT
TRBV28	TRBJ2-1	TRBD2	.	CGTSGSMPNSYNEQFF	TGTGGGACTAGCGGGAGTATGCCCAACTCCTACAATGAGCAGTTCTTC
TRBV27	TRBJ1-3	.	.	CASSLSVSSLSGNTIYF	TGTGCCAGCAGTTTATCCGTCAGCAGCCTCTCTGGAAACACCATATATTTT
TRBV6-5	TRBJ1-6	.	.	CASREMGSSPLHF	TGTGCCAGCAGAGAGATGGGGAGCTCACCCCTCCACTTT
TRBV18	TRBJ2-3	.	.	CASSRLGTDTQYF	TGTGCCAGCTCACGATTAGGGACAGATACGCAGTATTTT
TRBV4-1	TRBJ2-1	.	.	CASSQEFPARGNEQFF	TGCGCCAGCAGCCAAGAATTTCCGGCCCGGGGGAATGAGCAGTTCTTC
TRBV19	TRBJ1-6	TRBD1	.	CASSGRGNSPLHF	TGTGCCAGTAGCGGCAGGGGGAATTCACCCCTCCACTTT
TRBV7-2	TRBJ1-3	.	.	CASSLGSGNTIYF	TGTGCCAGCAGCTTAGGGTCCGGAAACACCATATATTTT
TRBV7-6	TRBJ2-7	TRBD2	.	CASSPPSGSASYEQYF	TGTGCCAGCAGCCCACCTAGCGGGAGCGCCTCCTACGAGCAGTACTTC
TRBV11-3	TRBJ2-1	TRBD2	.	CASSSPSGGQINEQFF	TGTGCCAGCAGCTCCCCCTCGGGGGGGCAAATCAATGAGCAGTTCTTC
TRBV21-1	TRBJ1-5	.	.	CASSKASPRTGGSQPQHF	TGTGCCAGCAGCAAAGCATCGCCGAGGACAGGGGGAAGCCAGCCCCAGCATTTT
TRBV6-1	TRBJ1-2	.	.	CASSEGGYGYTF	TGTGCCAGCAGTGAGGGGGGCTATGGCTACACCTTC
TRBV25-1	TRBJ2-5	TRBD2	.	CASSLSGGETQYF	TGTGCCAGCAGTCTATCGGGAGGAGAGACCCAGTACTTC
TRBV11-2	TRBJ2-7	TRBD2	few	CASSFPWTRREQYF	TGTGCCAGCAGCTTCCCGTGGACTAGACGCGAGCAGTACTTC
TRBV7-6	TRBJ1-6	.	.	CASSPGFNSPLHF	TGTGCCAGCAGCCCCGGATTTAATTCACCCCTCCACTTT
TRBV4-1	TRBJ1-1	.	.	CASSHPERSTEAFF	TGCGCCAGCAGCCACCCGGAAAGGAGCACTGAAGCTTTCTTT
TRBV15	TRBJ1-5	TRBD1	.	CATSRFDRGQEPQHF	TGTGCCACCAGCAGATTCGACAGGGGGCAGGAGCCCCAGCATTTT
TRBV5-1	TRBJ2-3	TRBD1	.	CASSLAGQGADTQYF	TGCGCCAGCAGCTTGGCCGGACAGGGTGCAGATACGCAGTATTTT
TRBV30	TRBJ2-3	.	.	CAWSVGDEDTQYF	TGTGCCTGGAGTGTCGGGGACGAGGATACGCAGTATTTT
TRBV27	TRBJ1-1	.	.	CASSPQWMRGEAFF	TGTGCCAGCAGTCCCCAGTGGATGAGGGGTGAAGCTTTCTTT
TRBV5-8	TRBJ1-2	TRBD1	.	CASSPTGVYYGYTF	TGTGCCAGCAGCCCGACAGGGGTTTACTATGGCTACACCTTC
TRBV28	TRBJ1-2	.	.	CASSLPGHPNYGYTF	TGTGCCAGCAGTCTTCCGGGACACCCAAACTATGGCTACACCTTC
TRBV11-2	TRBJ1-1	.	.	CASSLGAFGNTEAFF	TGTGCCAGCAGCTTAGGGGCCTTCGGGAACACTGAAGCTTTCTTT
TRBV29-1	TRBJ1-1	TRBD1	.	CSVRQGTEAFF	TGCAGCGTCAGACAGGGGACTGAAGCTTTCTTT
TRBV30	TRBJ2-5	.	.	CAWSPQEGVKYF	TGTGCCTGGAGTCCCCAGGAGGGGGTGAAGTACTTC
TRBV13	TRBJ2-7	.	.	CASSQLGGYEQYF	TGTGCCAGCAGCCAATTAGGGGGTTACGAGCAGTACTTC
TRBV5-1	TRBJ2-7	.	.	CASSLTTGGDEQYF	TGCGCCAGCAGCTTGACAACAGGGGGGGACGAGCAGTACTTC
TRBV28	TRBJ2-6	.	once	CASSPPGAGANVLTF	TGTGCCAGCAGTCCCCCGGGGGCTGGGGCCAACGTCCTGACTTTC